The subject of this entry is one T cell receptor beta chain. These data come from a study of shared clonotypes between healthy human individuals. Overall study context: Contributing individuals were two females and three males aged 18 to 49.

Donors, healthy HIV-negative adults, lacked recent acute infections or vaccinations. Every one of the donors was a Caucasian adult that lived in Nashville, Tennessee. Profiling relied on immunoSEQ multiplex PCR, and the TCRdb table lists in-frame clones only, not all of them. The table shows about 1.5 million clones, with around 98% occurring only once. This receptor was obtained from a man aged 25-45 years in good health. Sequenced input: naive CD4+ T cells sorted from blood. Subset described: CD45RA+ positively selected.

CDR3 sequence (DNA): TGTGCCAGCAGCCAAGCTAAGGTAGCGGGGCCAGGAGCCCAGTACTTC. It yields the protein CASSQAKVAGPGAQYF. The chain joins TRBV14 to TRBJ2-5; 8 nucleotides match TRBD2. Germline CDR1 SGHDN, CDR2 FVKESK. The CDR3 spans 16 residues. Trimming took 1 base from V and 9 from J; bases not matched to a gene: 13.